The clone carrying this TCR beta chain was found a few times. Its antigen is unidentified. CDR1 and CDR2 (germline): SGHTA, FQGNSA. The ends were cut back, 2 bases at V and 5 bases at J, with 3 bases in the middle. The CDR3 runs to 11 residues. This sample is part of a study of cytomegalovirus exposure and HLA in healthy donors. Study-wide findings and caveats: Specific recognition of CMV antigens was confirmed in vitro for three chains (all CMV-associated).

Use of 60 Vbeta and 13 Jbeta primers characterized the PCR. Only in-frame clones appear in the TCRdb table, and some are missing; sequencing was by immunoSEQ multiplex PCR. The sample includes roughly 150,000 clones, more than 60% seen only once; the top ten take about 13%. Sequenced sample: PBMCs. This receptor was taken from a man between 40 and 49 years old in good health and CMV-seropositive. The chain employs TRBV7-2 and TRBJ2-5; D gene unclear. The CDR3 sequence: CASSLSETQYF. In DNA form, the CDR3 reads TGTGCCAGCAGCTTATCGGAGACCCAGTACTTC.